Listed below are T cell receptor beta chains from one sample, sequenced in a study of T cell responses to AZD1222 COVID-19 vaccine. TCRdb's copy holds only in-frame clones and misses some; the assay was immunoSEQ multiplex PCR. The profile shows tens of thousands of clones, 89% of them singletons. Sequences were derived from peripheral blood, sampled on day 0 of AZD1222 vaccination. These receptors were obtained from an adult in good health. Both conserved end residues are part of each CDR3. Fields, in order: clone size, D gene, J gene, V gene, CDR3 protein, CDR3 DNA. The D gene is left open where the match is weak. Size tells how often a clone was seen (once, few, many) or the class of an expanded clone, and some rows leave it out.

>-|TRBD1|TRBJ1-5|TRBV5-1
CASSLGPGQGGQPQHF
TGCGCCAGCAGCTTAGGACCGGGACAGGGAGGTCAGCCCCAGCATTTT
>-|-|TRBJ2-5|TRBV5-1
CASSKNPDSQETQYF
TGCGCCAGCAGCAAAAACCCCGACAGCCAGGAGACCCAGTACTTC
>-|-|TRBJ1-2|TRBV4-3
CASSQEYRDYGYTF
TGCGCCAGCAGCCAAGAATACCGGGACTATGGCTACACCTTC
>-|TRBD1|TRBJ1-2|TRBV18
CASSPRQGAQNYGYTF
TGTGCCAGCTCACCACGACAGGGGGCGCAGAACTATGGCTACACCTTC
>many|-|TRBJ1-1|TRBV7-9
CASSLEQGVNTEAFF
TGTGCCAGCAGCTTAGAGCAGGGTGTGAACACTGAAGCTTTCTTT
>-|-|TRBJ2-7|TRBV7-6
CASSPAARGPSYEQYF
TGTGCCAGCAGCCCCGCGGCCCGGGGGCCGTCCTACGAGCAGTACTTC
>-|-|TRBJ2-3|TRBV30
CAWSVGVRLRKDTQYF
TGTGCCTGGAGTGTAGGGGTTAGGCTCCGGAAAGATACGCAGTATTTT
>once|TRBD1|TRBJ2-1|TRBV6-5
CASSPGQGAYNEQFF
TGTGCCAGCAGTCCGGGACAGGGGGCTTACAATGAGCAGTTCTTC
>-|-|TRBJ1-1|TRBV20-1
CSASRRRNTEAFF
TGCAGTGCCAGTCGAAGAAGGAACACTGAAGCTTTCTTT
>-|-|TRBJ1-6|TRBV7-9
CASSLAYLNYNSPLHF
TGTGCCAGCAGCTTAGCGTATTTGAATTATAATTCACCCCTCCACTTT
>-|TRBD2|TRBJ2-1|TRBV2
CASSGLAGGGEQFF
TGTGCCAGCAGTGGACTAGCGGGGGGTGGTGAGCAGTTCTTC
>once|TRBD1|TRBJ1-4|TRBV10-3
CASGQVNEKLFF
TGTGCCAGCGGACAGGTGAATGAAAAACTGTTTTTT
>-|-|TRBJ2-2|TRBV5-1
CASSLLAGDTGELFF
TGCGCCAGCAGCTTGTTAGCAGGGGACACCGGGGAGCTGTTTTTT
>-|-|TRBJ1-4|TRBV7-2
CASSLAPQDAREKLFF
TGTGCCAGCAGCTTAGCCCCACAGGACGCTAGAGAAAAACTGTTTTTT
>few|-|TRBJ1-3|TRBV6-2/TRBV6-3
CASSTIREDTIYF
TGTGCCAGCAGTACAATACGGGAGGACACCATATATTTT
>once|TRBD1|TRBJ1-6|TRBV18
CASSPLTGTANSPLHF
TGTGCCAGCTCACCACTAACTGGGACAGCAAATTCACCCCTCCACTTT
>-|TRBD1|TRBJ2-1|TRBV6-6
CASSYSLTGGNEQFF
TGTGCCAGCAGTTACTCCCTGACAGGGGGGAATGAGCAGTTCTTC
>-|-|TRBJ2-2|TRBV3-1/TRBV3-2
CASRPTGLITGELFF
TGTGCCAGCAGACCCACGGGACTGATAACCGGGGAGCTGTTTTTT
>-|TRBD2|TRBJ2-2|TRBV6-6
CASSYQRGDTGELFF
TGTGCCAGCAGTTACCAGCGGGGGGACACCGGGGAGCTGTTTTTT
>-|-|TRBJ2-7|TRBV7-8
CASSPSLDNYEQYF
TGTGCCAGCAGCCCTAGCCTGGATAACTACGAGCAGTACTTC
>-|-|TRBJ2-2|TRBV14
CASSQDGFRELNTGELFF
TGTGCCAGCAGCCAAGATGGATTTAGGGAGCTGAACACCGGGGAGCTGTTTTTT
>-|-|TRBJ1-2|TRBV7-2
CASSLAVGDPYGYTF
TGTGCCAGCAGCTTAGCAGTAGGGGACCCCTATGGCTACACCTTC
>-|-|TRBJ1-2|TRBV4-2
CASSQDHLLGSRYGYTF
TGTGCCAGCAGCCAAGATCATCTCCTTGGGTCTCGCTATGGCTACACCTTC
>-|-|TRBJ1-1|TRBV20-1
CSAAQGSGAFF
TGCAGTGCCGCCCAGGGATCTGGAGCTTTCTTT
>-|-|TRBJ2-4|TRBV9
CASSVRTAKNIQYF
TGTGCCAGCAGCGTACGGACGGCGAAAAACATTCAGTACTTC
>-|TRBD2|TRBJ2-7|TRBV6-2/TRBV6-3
CASSYRTSVYEQYF
TGTGCCAGCAGTTACAGGACTAGCGTCTACGAGCAGTACTTC
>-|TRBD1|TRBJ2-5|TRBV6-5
CASSPRDREETQYF
TGTGCCAGCAGTCCTCGGGACAGGGAAGAGACCCAGTACTTC
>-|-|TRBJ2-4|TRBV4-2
CASSQDPVGGGGNIQYF
TGTGCCAGCAGCCAAGACCCGGTAGGGGGTGGAGGAAACATTCAGTACTTC
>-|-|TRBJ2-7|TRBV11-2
CASSPSYEQYF
TGTGCCAGCAGCCCATCCTACGAGCAGTACTTC
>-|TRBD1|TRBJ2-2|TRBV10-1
CASGTGGGSGELFF
TGCGCCAGCGGGACAGGGGGTGGAAGCGGGGAGCTGTTTTTT
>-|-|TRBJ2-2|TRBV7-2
CASSVGGNTGELFF
TGTGCCAGCAGCGTTGGGGGAAACACCGGGGAGCTGTTTTTT
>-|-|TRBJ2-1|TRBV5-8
CASSLGASQGNEQFF
TGTGCCAGCAGCTTGGGTGCTAGCCAGGGTAATGAGCAGTTCTTC
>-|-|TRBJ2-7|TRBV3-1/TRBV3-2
CASRGTVSYEQYF
TGTGCCAGCAGGGGGACGGTATCCTACGAGCAGTACTTC
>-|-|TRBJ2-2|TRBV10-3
CAISRNTGELFF
TGTGCCATCAGTAGGAACACCGGGGAGCTGTTTTTT
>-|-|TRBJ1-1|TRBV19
CASSMLLEANTEAFF
TGTGCCAGTAGTATGCTCCTGGAGGCGAACACTGAAGCTTTCTTT
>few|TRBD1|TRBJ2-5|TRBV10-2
CASSEKVTGGETQYF
TGCGCCAGCAGTGAGAAGGTTACAGGGGGAGAGACCCAGTACTTC
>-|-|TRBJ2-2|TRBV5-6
CASSLLGYTGELFF
TGTGCCAGCAGCTTATTAGGTTACACCGGGGAGCTGTTTTTT
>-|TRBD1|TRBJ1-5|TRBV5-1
CASSLPGGKQPQHF
TGCGCCAGCAGCTTACCAGGGGGGAAACAGCCCCAGCATTTT
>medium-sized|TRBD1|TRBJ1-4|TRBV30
CAWSPGTGNEKLFF
TGTGCCTGGAGTCCAGGGACAGGGAATGAAAAACTGTTTTTT
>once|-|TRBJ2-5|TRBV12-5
CASGSDSRTQETQYF
TGTGCTAGTGGTTCGGACTCAAGGACCCAAGAGACCCAGTACTTC
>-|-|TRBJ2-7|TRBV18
CASSRARELEQYF
TGTGCCAGCTCACGGGCCAGGGAATTGGAGCAGTACTTC
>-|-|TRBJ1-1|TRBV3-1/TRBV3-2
CASTLSHGTEAFF
TGTGCCAGCACCCTCAGCCACGGCACTGAAGCTTTCTTT
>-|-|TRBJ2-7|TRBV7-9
CASSLVLGSEQYF
TGTGCCAGCAGCTTAGTGCTGGGCTCCGAGCAGTACTTC
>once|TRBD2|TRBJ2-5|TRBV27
CASSWRGEETQYF
TGTGCCAGCTCCTGGCGGGGGGAAGAGACCCAGTACTTC
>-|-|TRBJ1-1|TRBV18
CASSPSPGQPSGVEAFF
TGTGCCAGCTCACCTAGTCCGGGACAACCGAGCGGTGTAGAAGCTTTCTTT
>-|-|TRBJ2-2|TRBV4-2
CASSQDPGNTGELFF
TGTGCCAGCAGCCAAGATCCCGGGAACACCGGGGAGCTGTTTTTT
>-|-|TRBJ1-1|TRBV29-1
CSVERGVGTEAFF
TGCAGCGTTGAAAGGGGTGTCGGCACTGAAGCTTTCTTT
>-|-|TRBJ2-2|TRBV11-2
CASSYGLTGELFF
TGTGCCAGCAGCTACGGACTTACCGGGGAGCTGTTTTTT
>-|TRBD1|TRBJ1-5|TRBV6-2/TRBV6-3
CASSYSGGGNQPQHF
TGTGCCAGCAGTTACTCAGGGGGCGGCAATCAGCCCCAGCATTTT
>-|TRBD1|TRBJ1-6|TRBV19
CASRDRGRSPLHF
TGTGCCAGTCGGGACAGGGGGCGGTCACCCCTCCACTTT